The 27 T cell receptor beta chains presented below share a single source sample, sequenced in a study of blood T cell repertoires in COVID-19. The method was immunoSEQ multiplex PCR; TCRdb's version includes in-frame clones alone and lacks a portion of them. The sample holds tens of thousands of clones; 87% are singletons and the top ten take 15% to 20%. Sequencing used peripheral blood. These receptors all stem from a woman of 80 years or more with acute or convalescent COVID-19.

The V call is TRBV18, the J call TRBJ2-3; 10 nucleotides agree with TRBD2. The germline gives CDR1 KGHSH, CDR2 LQKENI. Unmatched junction bases numbered 16, after V lost 4 bases and J lost 3 bases. The CDR3 covers 19 residues. CDR3 amino acids: CASSRSPISAGGITDTQYF. In DNA form, the CDR3 reads TGTGCCAGCTCACGGTCCCCAATCTCAGCGGGGGGGATAACAGATACGCAGTATTTT.

CDR3 sequence (DNA): TGCGCCAGCAGCCAACCGACAGGTACCTCTGGAAACACCATATATTTT. Its protein product is CASSQPTGTSGNTIYF. The J gene is TRBJ1-3, the V gene TRBV4-1; D may be TRBD1 (6 bases). The germline V gene encodes CDR1 MGHRA and CDR2 YSYEKL. The V gene lost 2 bases and the J gene lost 0 bases, with 11 bases spanning the gap. The CDR3 totals 16 residues.

V gene TRBV6-4 combines with J gene TRBJ1-1; D possibly corresponds to TRBD1 (6 bases). V lost 4 bases, J lost 7 bases, and 13 bases lay in between. Germline CDR1 and CDR2: MRHNA and SNTAGT. This CDR3 has 13 amino acids. Written as DNA, the CDR3 is TGTGCCAGCAGTGGGGCAGGGGTAGGTGAAGCTTTCTTT. Encoded protein: CASSGAGVGEAFF.

This clone came up once. The rearrangement uses TRBV4-3 and TRBJ2-5, with TRBD2 matching 10 bases. This CDR3 contains 15 residues. Trimming at V came to 3 bases and at J to 1 base, leaving 2 bases not matched to a gene. Germline CDR1 is LGHNA and CDR2 is YSLEER. The CDR3 nucleotides read TGCGCCAGCAGCCACGGGACTAGCGCCCAAGAGACCCAGTACTTC. Its protein is CASSHGTSAQETQYF.

J is TRBJ1-5 and V is TRBV5-1; 9 bases fit TRBD1. This CDR3 has 15 amino acids. V trimming: 4 bases; J trimming: 6 bases; junction bases outside the gene matches: 8. CDR1 and CDR2 (germline): SGHRS, YFSETQ. CDR3 amino acids: CASSPGGTGRQPQHF. CDR3 bases: TGCGCCAGCAGCCCCGGGGGGACAGGGCGTCAGCCCCAGCATTTT.

The chain carries TRBV5-1 and TRBJ2-1; 15 bases fit TRBD2. Trimming at V came to 0 bases and at J to 8 bases, leaving 12 bases not matched to a gene. Per germline, CDR1 SGHRS and CDR2 YFSETQ. The CDR3 runs 19 residues. CDR3 DNA: TGCGCCAGCAGCTTGGGAGGGACTAGCGGGAGGTTTAGAGGAGATGAGCAGTTCTTC. The encoded protein is CASSLGGTSGRFRGDEQFF.

This rearrangement joins TRBV5-1 to TRBJ2-5; no clear D. The CDR3 totals 15 residues. Trimming left V 0 bases short and J 4 bases short, with 13 bases between. Germline V gene lookup returns CDR1 SGHRS and CDR2 YFSETQ. CDR3 protein: CASSLAQSTRETQYF. The DNA of the CDR3 is TGCGCCAGCAGCTTGGCCCAATCTACGAGAGAGACCCAGTACTTC.

This clone was counted a few times. The V and J genes are TRBV5-1 and TRBJ1-2, with 9 nucleotides matching TRBD1. Germline V CDR1 and CDR2: SGHRS, YFSETQ. Unmatched junction bases numbered 10, after V lost 6 bases and J lost 4 bases. CDR3 length equals 15 residues. As DNA, the CDR3 is TGCGCCAGCAACACAGGGGGACAGGGAGGCTATGGCTACACCTTC. This gives the protein CASNTGGQGGYGYTF.

The chain carries TRBV27 and TRBJ2-7; the D gene is possibly TRBD1 (5 bases). V gave up 8 bases and J gave up 2 bases, with 13 bases separating them. Germline V gene lookup returns CDR1 MNHEY and CDR2 SMNVEV (reference sequence). The CDR3 is 13 amino acids. The CDR3: CASRPLQAYEQYF. DNA of the CDR3: TGTGCCAGCCGTCCGTTACAGGCCTACGAGCAGTACTTC.

The chain carries TRBV7-6 and TRBJ2-5; 12 bases line up with TRBD2. Germline V gene lookup returns CDR1 SGHVS and CDR2 FNYEAQ. The junction had 6 bases not matched to a gene; V was cut back by 4 bases and J by 3 bases. The CDR3 runs 16 residues. The CDR3, as DNA: TGTGCCAGCAGCTCCTTCCGGACTAGCGGGAAAGAGACCCAGTACTTC. It is translated as CASSSFRTSGKETQYF.

CDR3 in DNA: TGTGCCAGCAGTTTATCCCAGGGGGCGAGGGTTGGTGGCTACACCTTC. Residues: CASSLSQGARVGGYTF. This chain links TRBV27 with TRBJ1-2, with 8 nucleotides matching TRBD1. CDR3 length: 16 residues. Germline lookup yields CDR1 MNHEY and CDR2 SMNVEV (reference sequence). With V trimmed by 0 bases and J by 7 bases, 10 bases remained unmatched.

The rearrangement uses TRBV6-2 or TRBV6-3 and TRBJ1-1; the D is unclear. Per germline, CDR1 MNHEY and CDR2 SVGEGT. The CDR3 length is 12 residues. Trimming cost V 0 bases and J 8 bases, with 7 bases left between them. The CDR3 is CASSYSNQEAFF. The CDR3 region has the DNA TGTGCCAGCAGTTACTCGAACCAGGAAGCTTTCTTT.

Only a few counts were recorded for this clone. The chain is built from TRBV18 and TRBJ1-1; possible D gene TRBD1, 6 bases. There are 12 residues in the CDR3. V lost 6 bases and J 4 bases, leaving 9 bases between the germline ends. CDR1 and CDR2 (germline): KGHSH, LQKENI. CDR3 amino acids: CASSRTATEAFF. CDR3 DNA: TGTGCCAGCTCGCGGACAGCCACTGAAGCTTTCTTT.

The chain uses TRBV5-1 and TRBJ1-4, with 7 bases fitting TRBD1. The germline gives CDR1 SGHRS, CDR2 YFSETQ. CDR3 size: 15 residues. J lost 3 bases, V lost 4 bases, and 6 bases had no gene match. DNA for the CDR3: TGCGCCAGCAGCCCCACGACAGGGTCTAATGAAAAACTGTTTTTT. Translated, it gives CASSPTTGSNEKLFF.

This chain joins TRBV3-1 (or the pseudogene TRBV3-2) and TRBJ2-1; 10 bases agree with TRBD2. The CDR3 sequence is 17 residues long. With V trimmed by 0 bases and J by 9 bases, 11 bases remained unmatched. Germline V gives CDR1 LGHDT, CDR2 YNNKEL (reference sequence). The CDR3 DNA follows: TGTGCCAGCAGCCAAGATCACGGACTAGCGGCACCCACTGAGCAGTTCTTC. Translating gives CASSQDHGLAAPTEQFF.

The chain is built from TRBV4-2 and TRBJ2-7, with 12 positions matching TRBD2. V was pared by 1 base and J by 2 bases, with 9 bases of the junction left unmatched. This CDR3 region has 18 residues. Germline-derived CDR1 and CDR2 are LGHNA and YNFKEQ. Here the CDR3 DNA reads TGTGCCAGCAGCCAAGTAGGCACTAGCGGGAGGATTACCTACGAGCAGTACTTC. It yields the protein CASSQVGTSGRITYEQYF.

The chain carries TRBV2 and TRBJ2-5, with a tentative D call TRBD2 (7 bases). Trimming removed 4 bases at V and 9 bases at J, with 15 bases between. The CDR3 contains 13 residues. Germline V lookup: CDR1 SNHLY, CDR2 FYNNEI. The CDR3 spells CASSAYRAGAQYF. The CDR3 DNA reads TGTGCCAGCAGTGCCTACAGGGCGGGGGCCCAGTACTTC.

CDR3 sequence: CASSPGYGYTF. CDR3 DNA: TGTGCCAGCAGCCCAGGTTATGGCTACACCTTC. This chain uses TRBV28 with TRBJ1-2; D remains unclear. Germline-derived CDR1 and CDR2 are MDHEN and SYDVKM. The CDR3 length is 11 residues. V was pared by 6 bases and J by 5 bases, with 7 bases between.

This clone appeared once. The chain has TRBV5-1 and TRBJ2-3, with 14 bases that match TRBD2. J gave up 2 bases and V 5 bases, and 7 bases lay outside the gene matches. Germline V gene data show CDR1 as SGHRS and CDR2 as YFSETQ. The CDR3 has 17 residues. In nucleotides, the CDR3 is TGCGCCAGCAGGAGACTAGCGGGGGGGCAAATCACAGATACGCAGTATTTT. It yields the protein CASRRLAGGQITDTQYF.

The J gene is TRBJ2-2, the V gene TRBV11-2; D is uncertain. V was trimmed by 1 base and J by 9 bases, leaving 9 bases between them. The germline CDR1 and CDR2 sequences are SGHAT and FQNNGV. The CDR3 loop spans 13 amino acids. CDR3 coding DNA: TGTGCCAGCAGCTTAGGCAGTAATAGGGAGCTGTTTTTT. Protein product: CASSLGSNRELFF.

The DNA of the CDR3 is TGTGCCAGCAGCCTTGGCGGGGGCCAAGAGACCCAGTACTTC. Encoded protein: CASSLGGGQETQYF. V usage is TRBV5-6 and J usage is TRBJ2-5; 7 nucleotides line up with TRBD2. CDR1 SGHDT and CDR2 YYEEEE come from the germline V gene. Trimming removed 4 bases from V and 1 base from J; junction bases left unmatched: 4. The CDR3 contains 14 residues.

CDR3: CASRYTRGGAYNEQFF. Here the CDR3 DNA reads TGCGCCAGCAGATACACTCGTGGGGGGGCCTACAATGAGCAGTTCTTC. The chain combines TRBV4-1 with TRBJ2-1; 7 bases agree with TRBD2. The CDR3 spans 16 residues. With V trimmed by 6 bases and J by 2 bases, 10 bases remained unmatched. CDR1 and CDR2 from the germline V gene are MGHRA and YSYEKL.

This chain joins TRBV7-9 and TRBJ1-5, with 7 nucleotides matching TRBD1. The CDR3 loop spans 14 amino acids. CDR1 is SEHNR, CDR2 FQNEAQ, per germline (reference sequence). The ends lost 5 bases at V and 7 bases at J; junction bases unmatched: 8. This CDR3 is CASSVDRVEQPQHF. Written as DNA, the CDR3 is TGTGCCAGCAGCGTCGACAGGGTGGAACAGCCCCAGCATTTT.

This chain uses TRBV5-1 with TRBJ2-5; 7 nucleotides match TRBD1. Germline CDR1 SGHRS, CDR2 YFSETQ. The V gene end was trimmed by 4 bases and the J gene end by 5 bases; junction bases not matched to a gene: 11. The CDR3 sequence is 15 residues long. Here the CDR3 reads CASSQDRVPWETQYF. The CDR3 DNA is TGCGCCAGCAGCCAAGACAGGGTTCCGTGGGAGACCCAGTACTTC.

The chain is built from TRBV23-1 and TRBJ1-6, with D possibly being TRBD1 (5 bases). TRBV23-1 is classed as an ORF, of uncertain function. Trimming took 9 bases from V and 9 from J, leaving 18 bases between them. The CDR3 is 14 amino acids. The CDR3 protein is CARGGGPVGSPLHF. The CDR3 bases are TGCGCCAGGGGCGGGGGACCCGTGGGTTCACCCCTCCACTTT.

This clone has only one observation. The chain is built from TRBV29-1 and TRBJ2-4, with 9 bases aligning to TRBD1. The CDR3 contains 14 residues. Per the germline V gene, CDR1 is SQVTM and CDR2 is ANQGSEA. Losses at the gene ends were 0 bases for V and 13 bases for J; bases not matched to a gene: 10. The CDR3 region is CSVEDRGQGRIQYF. The CDR3, as DNA: TGCAGCGTTGAAGATAGGGGACAGGGAAGGATACAGTACTTC.

The chain carries TRBV19 and TRBJ1-1; D possibly corresponds to TRBD1 (6 bases). Trimming left V 9 bases short and J 5 bases short, with 19 bases between. This CDR3 has 14 amino acids. Germline-derived CDR1 and CDR2 are LNHDA and SQIVND (reference sequence). The CDR3 DNA sequence: TGTGCCAGCCGAGAGGGGGGGGCCCAAACTGAAGCTTTCTTT. It translates to CASREGGAQTEAFF.